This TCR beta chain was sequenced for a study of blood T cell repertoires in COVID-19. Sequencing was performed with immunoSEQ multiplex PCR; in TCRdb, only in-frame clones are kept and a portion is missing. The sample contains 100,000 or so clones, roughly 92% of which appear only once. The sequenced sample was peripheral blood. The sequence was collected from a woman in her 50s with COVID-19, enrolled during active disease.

The CDR3, as DNA: TGTGCTAGTGGTTTCGCGGCTGACTCCTACACCTTC. Translated: CASGFAADSYTF. The rearrangement links TRBV12-5 to TRBJ1-2; D ambiguous. Germline CDR1 and CDR2: LGHNT and FRNRAP. Trimming removed 3 bases at V and 10 bases at J, with 12 bases between. This CDR3 spans 12 amino acids.